A selection of T cell receptor beta chains follows, all from one sample in a study of T cells in tumors after PD-1 blockade. The method was immunoSEQ multiplex PCR; TCRdb's version includes in-frame clones alone and lacks a portion of them. This sample has 55,000 to 65,000 clones, with about four fifths found just once. Here the sequenced sample was PBMCs, taken before anti-PD-1 treatment. The receptors come from a human donor with basal cell carcinoma. The CDR3 runs from the conserved cysteine through the conserved F or W. The D gene is left open where the match is weak. Size is stated for part of the rows, as once, few or many counts, or as a class when the clone is expanded.

V gene	D gene	J gene	clone size	CDR3 protein	CDR3 DNA
TRBV30	-	TRBJ2-1	-	CAASQASSYNEQFF	TGTGCAGCCTCACAGGCGAGCTCCTACAATGAGCAGTTCTTC
TRBV6-5	TRBD1	TRBJ2-1	-	CASSYDRGNEQFF	TGTGCCAGCAGTTATGACAGGGGCAATGAGCAGTTCTTC
TRBV6-5	TRBD1	TRBJ1-3	-	CASARQGAGGNTIYF	TGTGCCAGCGCCAGACAGGGGGCAGGTGGAAACACCATATATTTT
TRBV19	TRBD1	TRBJ1-6	-	CASSIPTGDSYNSPLHF	TGTGCCAGTAGTATACCCACAGGGGACTCCTATAATTCACCCCTCCACTTT
TRBV7-9	TRBD2	TRBJ2-3	-	CASSLHSGGLIDTQYF	TGTGCCAGCAGCTTACATAGCGGGGGGTTAATAGATACGCAGTATTTT
TRBV7-3	TRBD2	TRBJ2-1	-	CASSPIAGGQYNEQFF	TGTGCCAGCAGTCCCATAGCGGGGGGGCAATACAATGAGCAGTTCTTC
TRBV7-3	-	TRBJ2-2	-	CASSVVGGDTGELFF	TGTGCCAGCAGCGTGGTGGGGGGCGACACCGGGGAGCTGTTTTTT
TRBV19	TRBD2	TRBJ2-2	-	CASSFARWRGKTNTGELFF	TGTGCCAGTAGCTTTGCGCGGTGGCGGGGGAAAACGAACACCGGGGAGCTGTTTTTT
TRBV11-1	TRBD1	TRBJ2-7	once	CASSSKPGGEQYF	TGTGCCAGCAGCTCCAAACCAGGGGGCGAGCAGTACTTC
TRBV13	-	TRBJ1-4	-	CASSWTANEKLFF	TGTGCCAGCAGCTGGACAGCTAATGAAAAACTGTTTTTT
TRBV6-2/TRBV6-3	TRBD2	TRBJ2-3	-	CASSYPIPSGLADGSTDTQYF	TGTGCCAGCAGTTACCCAATTCCGTCGGGACTAGCGGACGGGAGCACAGATACGCAGTATTTT
TRBV30	-	TRBJ2-7	-	CAWSGRGGAGYEQYF	TGTGCCTGGAGTGGGCGTGGGGGGGCTGGCTACGAGCAGTACTTC
TRBV30	-	TRBJ1-3	-	CAWESSGNTIYF	TGTGCCTGGGAAAGCTCTGGAAACACCATATATTTT
TRBV27	-	TRBJ1-1	-	CASRAGVTEAFF	TGTGCCAGCCGTGCGGGGGTCACTGAAGCTTTCTTT
TRBV25-1	TRBD1	TRBJ2-1	-	CASSVAVTGGSGQFF	TGTGCCAGCAGTGTGGCCGTGACAGGGGGTTCTGGGCAGTTCTTC
TRBV19	-	TRBJ2-2	-	CASSIGNTGMANTGELFF	TGTGCCAGTAGTATCGGGAATACCGGGATGGCGAACACCGGGGAGCTGTTTTTT
TRBV4-1	-	TRBJ2-3	-	CASLEIGEDTQYF	TGCGCCAGCTTGGAAATAGGCGAAGATACGCAGTATTTT
TRBV10-2	-	TRBJ1-6	-	CASREYSYNSPLHF	TGCGCCAGCAGAGAGTACTCCTATAATTCACCCCTCCACTTT
TRBV5-1	-	TRBJ2-3	once	CASSSRASTDTQYF	TGCGCCAGCAGCTCCAGGGCGAGCACAGATACGCAGTATTTT
TRBV6-6	-	TRBJ2-5	-	CASSYFEGQETQYF	TGTGCCAGCAGTTACTTTGAGGGGCAAGAGACCCAGTACTTC